These T cell receptor beta chains were read from a single sample in a study of blood T cell repertoires in COVID-19. Method: immunoSEQ multiplex PCR; TCRdb's copy keeps in-frame clones and lacks some. The repertoire includes over 250,000 clones, about 88% of them detected once, and more than 1.2% sits in the top ten. The sample comprised peripheral blood. The receptors here all came from a human donor with COVID-19, enrolled during active disease. The donor label of this sample is uncertain. The CDR3 runs from the conserved cysteine through the conserved F or W. The D gene is left open where the match is weak. Expanded clones are given a class, and other clones once, few, many or no size at all.

D gene	clone size	V gene	J gene	CDR3 DNA	CDR3 protein
TRBD2	.	TRBV5-1	TRBJ2-5	TGCGCCAGCAGCTCGGGACTAGCGGAGAGGGAGACCCAGTACTTC	CASSSGLAERETQYF
.	.	TRBV29-1	TRBJ1-1	TGCAGCGCTAAGAGGCCGCCGCACGAAGCTTTCTTT	CSAKRPPHEAFF
TRBD1	few	TRBV5-4	TRBJ1-1	TGTGCCAGCAGCCCCGGCCGGGGGGGACAGGGTTTCACTGAAGCTTTCTTT	CASSPGRGGQGFTEAFF
.	.	TRBV7-2	TRBJ2-6	TGTGCCAGCAGCTTAGCATCGGGGGCTGGGGCCAACGTCCTGACTTTC	CASSLASGAGANVLTF
TRBD2	.	TRBV11-2	TRBJ2-3	TGTGCCAGCAGCGCATATAGCGGGGCCACAGATACGCAGTATTTT	CASSAYSGATDTQYF
TRBD1	.	TRBV10-1	TRBJ2-2	TGCGCCAGCAGTGACACCGGGACAGCGAACACCGGGGAGCTGTTTTTT	CASSDTGTANTGELFF
TRBD1	.	TRBV19	TRBJ2-1	TGTGCCAGTAGTATTGGGACAGGGAATGAGCAGTTCTTC	CASSIGTGNEQFF
TRBD1	.	TRBV9	TRBJ2-1	TGTGCCAGCAGCGGGGGAACCCGACAGGGCTACAATGAGCAGTTCTTC	CASSGGTRQGYNEQFF
.	.	TRBV30	TRBJ1-5	TGTGCCTGGAGCCTGGTGGGCACGGACAATCAGCCCCAGCATTTT	CAWSLVGTDNQPQHF
TRBD2	few	TRBV14	TRBJ2-3	TGTGCCAGCAGCCAAGAACGACTAGCGGACACAGATACGCAGTATTTT	CASSQERLADTDTQYF
TRBD2	.	TRBV19	TRBJ2-5	TGTGCCAGTAGTGTGGGGGGTAGCGGGACACAAGAGACCCAGTACTTC	CASSVGGSGTQETQYF
TRBD1	.	TRBV5-6	TRBJ1-3	TGTGCCAGCAGCTTGGGGGGACAGTCAGACTCTGGAAACACCATATATTTT	CASSLGGQSDSGNTIYF
TRBD1	.	TRBV28	TRBJ2-5	TGTGCCAGCAGTCAAGTGACAGGGTCGGAGGAGACCCAGTACTTC	CASSQVTGSEETQYF
.	.	TRBV28	TRBJ2-2	TGTGCCAGCAGTTCCCGACAGCCTGCGAACACCGGGGAGCTGTTTTTT	CASSSRQPANTGELFF
TRBD1	.	TRBV5-5	TRBJ2-1	TGTGCCAGCAGCTTGGAATACAGGGGCTCCTACAATGAGCAGTTCTTC	CASSLEYRGSYNEQFF
.	.	TRBV6-5	TRBJ2-7	TGTGCCAGCAGCCCAATCCCACCTAGACCCTACGAGCAGTACTTC	CASSPIPPRPYEQYF
.	once	TRBV19	TRBJ1-1	TGTGCCAGTAGTATTGTGGAGGGGAGGCACACTGAAGCTTTCTTT	CASSIVEGRHTEAFF
TRBD1	once	TRBV5-1	TRBJ2-7	TGCGCCAGCAGCCGGACAGGGCCTTCCTACGAGCAGTACTTC	CASSRTGPSYEQYF
.	.	TRBV11-2	TRBJ2-5	TGTGCCAGCAGCTCGGTAGGGGCGGGGTCAGGGACCCAGTACTTC	CASSSVGAGSGTQYF
TRBD2	.	TRBV7-7	TRBJ2-2	TGTGCTAGCAGCTATCGGGAGGGGAACACCGGGGAGCTGTTTTTT	CASSYREGNTGELFF
TRBD2	.	TRBV4-3	TRBJ2-5	TGCGCCAGCAGCCAAGACACTAGCGGACAAGAGACCCAGTACTTC	CASSQDTSGQETQYF
TRBD2	.	TRBV5-5	TRBJ2-1	TGTGCCAGCAGCTTGGGGCTAGCGGTGATCTACAATGAGCAGTTCTTC	CASSLGLAVIYNEQFF
.	.	TRBV11-3	TRBJ1-1	TGTGCCAGCAGCTCAGAGACGGACTCTGAAGCTTTCTTT	CASSSETDSEAFF
.	.	TRBV18	TRBJ1-1	TGTGCCAGCTCACCACCGGCCACCGCCACTGAAGCTTTCTTT	CASSPPATATEAFF